The following is a T cell receptor (beta chain) sequence with its context. This clone's antigen is unknown. Within one base of it there is no much larger clone, and no base qualities were kept. The CDR1 and CDR2 encoded by the germline V gene are MGHRA and YSYEKL. The V and J ends are trimmed by 0 bases and 4 bases, leaving 9 bases between them. Measured from the cysteine to the phenylalanine, the CDR3 is 14 residues long. The read is trimmed to its CDR3 DNA, 42 bases read in frame from base 1. Five infectious villitis placentae were included, four with confirmed cytomegalovirus and one with Toxoplasma gondii, and were not matched to other groups. In the infectious villitis group, the mothers were found to be younger and to have smaller fetuses, and preterm delivery or intrauterine demise was recorded in two cases. After delivery, the placentae were collected and evaluated both grossly and histologically, and only then was archival tissue selected. Five 10-micron scrolls were cut from each FFPE block, and DNA was then isolated using the AllPrep DNA/RNA FFPE Tissue kit. DNA concentration and purity were checked by NanoDrop, and RNA quality was assessed on a Bioanalyzer.

The sample belongs to a study of T cells in placental villitis. About the study as a whole: Placental TCR-beta repertoires were compared across villitis of unknown etiology, gestational-age-matched unaffected controls, and infectious villitis in order to test an allograft-versus-infection hypothesis. What the authors observed across the whole study: CMV-specific clone frequencies were higher in infectious CMV cases than in villitis of unknown etiology (around 0.011 vs 0.00099), which did not differ from controls. Small amounts of decidua were contained in the paraffin blocks, so some of the captured T cells, especially in controls, may have been decidual rather than villous infiltrates. Bulk tissue sequencing could not distinguish helper, regulatory or cytotoxic T cells, nor maternal versus fetal T cells, and excluded gamma-delta receptors.

TCR-beta CDR3 regions were amplified from genomic DNA with the immunoSEQ v4 bias-controlled multiplex PCR assay, run blinded to group allocation. To estimate the quantities of nucleated cells and T cells in each sample, reference gene primers were added alongside the TCR-beta primers. Sequencing of the libraries was performed on an Illumina MiSeq with a 100-cycle paired-end protocol. The source study handled its data this way. In the immunoSEQ Analyzer software, diversity and richness were calculated, with richness measured by iChao1 and clonality based on Pielou evenness and Shannon diversity on a 0-1 scale where a higher value means less diversity. CDR3 amino acid sequences together with V/J genes were queried against VDJdb for CMV, EBV and influenza A specificities, with confidence 3 and substitution 2 applied. TCR-beta amino acid clonotype overlap between villitis of unknown etiology, infectious villitis and control repertoires was assessed with the Morisita-Horn index. Held by TCRdb, this immuneACCESS table contains in-frame sequences only and omits some clones. Under half of the omission traces to an unresolved V gene where checked; the cause of the rest is unknown. V and J calls and clone size are as listed in that table; D and trimming were resolved from the DNA. The sample includes approximately 6,900 clones, with around four fifths observed a single time. The ten most abundant clones make up 7% to 10% of the sample.

The sequence came from a human patient with infectious villitis; the placental T cells may come from both mother and fetus. The chain employs TRBV4-1 and TRBJ1-2; no D gene is confidently identified. The source material was placental tissue containing maternal and fetal cells. At the DNA level, the sequence is TGCGCCAGCAGCCAAGATATAGGGTTCTATGGCTACACCTTC. This encodes CASSQDIGFYGYTF.